These 18 T cell receptor beta chains were all obtained from the same sample, sequenced in a study of technical replicates of blood from a few donors. Here immunoSEQ multiplex PCR was the method, and the copy in TCRdb shows in-frame clones only, minus some. The table shows tens of thousands of clones, with 88% occurring only once. Input material: PBMCs. All receptors come from a human donor in good health. Some clones in this sample may be carry-over from other donors' samples.

J is TRBJ2-1 and V is TRBV7-3, with a weak D call TRBD2 (6 bases). CDR1 is SGHTA, CDR2 FQGTGA, per germline. V lost 6 bases, J lost 4 bases, and 16 bases lay in between. The CDR3 is made up of 15 amino acids. The CDR3 protein is CASSMGPSEYNEQFF. DNA of the CDR3: TGTGCCAGCAGTATGGGGCCTAGCGAATACAATGAGCAGTTCTTC.

The chain carries TRBV5-1 and TRBJ2-3; the match to TRBD2 covers 7 bases. J lost 4 bases, V lost 7 bases, and 3 bases had no gene match. Germline-derived CDR1 and CDR2 are SGHRS and YFSETQ. CDR3 size: 12 residues. The DNA of the CDR3 is TGCGCCAGCGCCCGGGGGGCAGATACGCAGTATTTT. Protein: CASARGADTQYF.

This rearrangement joins TRBV7-9 to TRBJ1-1; D gene ambiguous. The CDR3 length is 16 residues. V was cut by 4 bases and J by 1 base, with 16 bases left in between. The V gene's germline CDR1 is SEHNR and CDR2 FQNEAQ (reference sequence). CDR3 DNA: TGTGCCAGCAGCTGGGTGTGGTCGGGAACGAACACTGAAGCTTTCTTT. It specifies CASSWVWSGTNTEAFF.

V and J are TRBV7-3 and TRBJ2-7, with D maybe TRBD2 (6 bases). Germline V lookup: CDR1 SGHTA, CDR2 FQGTGA. This CDR3 has 11 residues. The V gene lost 3 bases and the J gene lost 10 bases, with 10 bases spanning the gap. The CDR3 nucleotides read TGTGCCAGCAGCTTCAACGGGGGACAGTACTTC. It specifies CASSFNGGQYF.

The rearrangement links TRBV5-8 to TRBJ2-7, with TRBD1 identical over 10 bases. This CDR3 is built from 15 residues. Germline V gene data show CDR1 as SGHTS and CDR2 as YDEGEE. J lost 5 bases, V lost 0 bases, and 5 bases had no gene match. For the CDR3, the DNA is TGTGCCAGCAGCTTGGCCCGGACAGGGGGACACGAGCAGTACTTC. It translates to CASSLARTGGHEQYF.

This clone was recorded once. This rearrangement joins TRBV5-6 to TRBJ1-1, with D possibly matching TRBD1 (6 bases). Germline V gene data show CDR1 as SGHDT and CDR2 as YYEEEE. The length of the CDR3 is 15 residues. Trimming took off 1 base at V and 8 bases at J, with 18 bases between the two ends. CDR3 nucleotide sequence: TGTGCCAGCAGCTTGCGGGGCAGGGGATCTCCGGAAGCTTTCTTT. Its protein is CASSLRGRGSPEAFF.

The chain recombines TRBV29-1 with TRBJ1-2, with a weak D call TRBD1 (5 bases). Trimming shortened V by 0 bases and J by 4 bases, and 15 bases separated the two germline ends. CDR1 and CDR2 (germline): SQVTM, ANQGSEA. The CDR3 is 15 amino acids. The CDR3 reads CSVEDQGWGVYGYTF. The CDR3 DNA follows: TGCAGCGTTGAAGATCAAGGTTGGGGCGTCTATGGCTACACCTTC.

In this sample, this clone turned up a few times. V and J are TRBV19 and TRBJ2-1; TRBD2 matches at 7 bases. V shed 1 base and J 5 bases; nucleotides not matched to a gene: 8. The CDR3 length is 16 residues. Per the germline V gene, CDR1 is LNHDA and CDR2 is SQIVND (reference sequence). The CDR3 DNA reads as TGTGCCAGTAGTATAGTATCCGGGAGGAAGAACAATGAGCAGTTCTTC. It yields the protein CASSIVSGRKNNEQFF. The full variable domain, with the rest looked up from reference TRBV19 and TRBJ2-1, is DGGITQSPKYLFRKEGQNVTLSCEQNLNHDAMYWYRQDPGQGLRLIYYSQIVNDFQKGDIAEGYSVSREKKESFPLTVTSAQKNPTAFYLCASSIVSGRKNNEQFFGPGTRLTVL.

The gene calls are TRBV30 and TRBJ1-6; TRBD1 is a possible D gene (5 bases). The length of the CDR3 is 13 residues. Germline CDR1 and CDR2: GTSNPN and SVGIG (reference sequence). The V end was cut by 3 bases, the J end by 9 bases, with 12 bases between. The CDR3 spells CAWSVPGISPLHF. Written as DNA, the CDR3 is TGTGCCTGGAGCGTACCAGGGATTTCACCCCTCCACTTT.

The chain has TRBV5-6 and TRBJ2-2; TRBD1 might be the D (6 bases). Germline V gene data show CDR1 as SGHDT and CDR2 as YYEEEE. V was clipped by 0 bases and J by 5 bases, with 11 bases between them. The CDR3 covers 15 residues. CDR3 sequence: CASSLVRQGTGELFF. The CDR3 DNA is TGTGCCAGCAGCTTGGTGAGGCAGGGGACCGGGGAGCTGTTTTTT.

V and J are TRBV7-6 and TRBJ2-1; possibly TRBD2 for D (6 bases). Germline values: CDR1 SGHVS, CDR2 FNYEAQ. V was trimmed by 5 bases and J by 0 bases, leaving 14 bases between them. There are 16 residues in the CDR3. The CDR3 DNA reads TGTGCCAGCAGCCCCAGTCTAGCGACCTCCTACAATGAGCAGTTCTTC. This translates into CASSPSLATSYNEQFF.

The chain uses TRBV4-3 and TRBJ2-2; D uncertain. Germline values: CDR1 LGHNA, CDR2 YSLEER. Trimming took off 4 bases at V and 5 bases at J, with 14 bases between the two ends. This CDR3 spans 15 amino acids. CDR3 protein: CASSPVAPWTGELFF. CDR3 nucleotide sequence: TGCGCCAGCAGCCCAGTTGCCCCGTGGACCGGGGAGCTGTTTTTT.

The chain is built from TRBV7-8 and TRBJ2-5, with a possible D match to TRBD1 (7 bases). The V end lost 5 bases, the J end lost 5 bases, and 18 bases lay between the germline ends. Germline CDR1 is SGHVS and CDR2 is FQNEAQ. The CDR3 runs to 15 residues. This chain's CDR3 is CASSAGTGEDETQYF. CDR3 in DNA: TGTGCCAGCAGCGCAGGTACAGGGGAGGATGAGACCCAGTACTTC.

Written as DNA, the CDR3 is TGTGCCAGCAGCGCAGGGTCCGGGACTATCTGGGATACGCAGTATTTT. Protein product: CASSAGSGTIWDTQYF. The chain recombines TRBV9 with TRBJ2-3; the match to TRBD2 covers 7 bases. This CDR3 region has 16 residues. Germline V gene sequence: CDR1 SGDLS, CDR2 YYNGEE. The V and J ends lost 3 bases and 6 bases, in that order; junction bases with no gene match: 13.

The rearrangement joins TRBV5-4 to TRBJ2-3, with D tentatively TRBD1 (6 bases). The V gene's germline CDR1 is SGHNT and CDR2 YYREEE (reference sequence). V was trimmed by 4 bases and J by 7 bases, leaving 19 bases between them. This CDR3 comprises 15 residues. The CDR3: CASSRDRQNSYTQYF. CDR3 nucleotides: TGTGCCAGCAGCCGAGACAGGCAAAACTCCTATACGCAGTATTTT.

This clone was observed once. V usage is TRBV10-3 and J usage is TRBJ1-5; no firm D call. This CDR3 contains 13 residues. V lost 7 bases and J 3 bases, leaving 10 bases between the germline ends. Germline CDR1 ENHRY, CDR2 SYGVKD. CDR3 sequence reads: CAINREINQPQHF. The CDR3, as DNA: TGTGCCATCAACCGGGAAATCAATCAGCCCCAGCATTTT.

The gene calls are TRBV6-6 and TRBJ1-6, with D possibly TRBD1 on 5 matching bases. This CDR3 comprises 15 residues. Trimming cost V 3 bases and J 6 bases, with 12 bases left between them. Germline assignment: CDR1 MNHNY and CDR2 SVGAGI (reference sequence). The CDR3 is CASSYQAGLNSPLHF. The CDR3 region has the DNA TGTGCCAGCAGTTATCAGGCAGGGCTTAATTCACCCCTCCACTTT.

The V call is TRBV4-1, the J call TRBJ2-5; 14 positions agree with TRBD2. This CDR3 has 16 residues. V was pared by 4 bases and J by 5 bases, with 6 bases of the junction left unmatched. Germline V gene sequence: CDR1 MGHRA, CDR2 YSYEKL. The CDR3 nucleotides read TGCGCCAGCAGCCCGACTAGCGGGGGGGCCGGGGAGACCCAGTACTTC. Protein: CASSPTSGGAGETQYF.